The 22 T cell receptor beta chains reported below all come from one sample, sequenced in a study of shared clonotypes between healthy human individuals. Data came from immunoSEQ multiplex PCR; TCRdb stores just in-frame clones and leaves some out. The data show approximately 2,300,000 clones, just under 95% seen once. The sequencing sample was made of naive CD4+ T cells from PBMCs. Subset defined: CD45RA+ positively selected. The receptors were sampled from a man aged 18 to 30 in good health. Some clones in this sample may be carry-over from other donors' samples.

The rearrangement uses TRBV6-6 and TRBJ2-7, with TRBD1 identical over 9 bases. CDR1 and CDR2 (germline): MNHNY, SVGAGI (reference sequence). The J segment lost 4 bases and the V segment lost 6 bases, leaving 10 bases of the junction unmatched. The CDR3 loop spans 15 amino acids. The CDR3 DNA follows: TGTGCCAGCAGCCCAAGGACAGGGGCCAAATACGAGCAGTACTTC. Protein: CASSPRTGAKYEQYF.

J is TRBJ1-5 and V is TRBV6-1; D unclear. The CDR3 runs to 16 residues. Deletions cut 2 bases from V and 0 bases from J, with 11 bases between. The germline CDR1 and CDR2 sequences are MNHNS and SASEGT. CDR3 DNA: TGTGCCAGCAGTGAACGCGATGGATTTAGCAATCAGCCCCAGCATTTT. Amino acid sequence: CASSERDGFSNQPQHF.

This clone occurred once. The chain links TRBV10-3 to TRBJ2-1, with 7 bases matching TRBD2. Germline values: CDR1 ENHRY, CDR2 SYGVKD. The length of the CDR3 is 16 residues. V lost 2 bases and J lost 7; bases outside the gene matches: 11. The CDR3 is CAISETPGGSKNEQFF. Here the CDR3 DNA reads TGTGCCATCAGTGAGACCCCGGGCGGGAGCAAAAATGAGCAGTTCTTC.

The genes are TRBV21-1 and TRBJ1-5; the D call of TRBD1 is as the table states it, not checked on the DNA. TRBV21-1 corresponds to a pseudogene. This CDR3 is 19 amino acids long. CDR3 nucleotides: TGTGCCAGCAGCAAAGATGGGGACAGGGGGGCTAGGGGCAATCAGCCCCAGCATTTT. Its protein product is CASSKDGDRGARGNQPQHF.

The rearrangement links TRBV4-2 to TRBJ2-3; 7 bases line up with TRBD2. V was clipped by 4 bases and J by 2 bases; unmatched bases: 9. The germline CDR1 and CDR2 sequences are LGHNA and YNFKEQ. The CDR3 runs 16 residues. The chain's CDR3 is CASSRETSFATDTQYF. The CDR3 region has the DNA TGTGCCAGCAGCCGGGAGACTAGCTTTGCCACAGATACGCAGTATTTT.

In its sample, this clone was seen once. This rearrangement joins TRBV18 to TRBJ1-2; TRBD1 matches at 7 bases. Germline CDR1 and CDR2: KGHSH and LQKENI. The J segment lost 6 bases and the V segment lost 3 bases, leaving 10 bases of the junction unmatched. The CDR3 is 15 residues long. Here the CDR3 DNA reads TGTGCCAGCTCACCGGGACAGAGTCGTTTTCATGGCTACACCTTC. Encoded protein: CASSPGQSRFHGYTF. Combining the CDR3 with reference TRBV18 and TRBJ1-2 gives the whole variable domain NAGVMQNPRHLVRRRGQEARLRCSPMKGHSHVYWYRQLPEEGLKFMVYLQKENIIDESGMPKERFSAEFPKEGPSILRIQQVVRGDSAAYFCASSPGQSRFHGYTFGSGTRLTVV.

V is TRBV9 and J is TRBJ2-5; 7 bases agree with TRBD2. From germline, CDR1 is SGDLS and CDR2 YYNGEE. The CDR3 spans 16 residues. Trimming cost V 3 bases and J 5 bases; bases outside gene matches: 13. CDR3 nucleotides: TGTGCCAGCAGCGGGAGCGGGGCGGGTTTCCGTGAGACCCAGTACTTC. Its translation: CASSGSGAGFRETQYF.

The chain combines TRBV11-1 with TRBJ1-2; D not resolved. The CDR3 has 12 residues. V gave up 2 bases and J gave up 6 bases, with 7 bases separating them. CDR1 is SGHAT and CDR2 is FQDESV in the germline V gene (reference sequence). CDR3 sequence: CASSLSEDGYTF. The CDR3 nucleotides read TGTGCCAGCAGCTTATCAGAAGATGGCTACACCTTC.

This clone has only a few counts. The rearrangement links TRBV5-4 to TRBJ1-1, with no clear D. The length of the CDR3 is 13 residues. V was shortened by 4 bases and J by 6 bases, with 13 bases between the two germline ends. Germline loops: CDR1 SGHNT, CDR2 YYREEE (reference sequence). CDR3 in DNA: TGTGCCAGCAGCATTGGGCCGGGCCCTGAAGCTTTCTTT. This translates into CASSIGPGPEAFF.

On this clone: Different DNA sequences within this sample yield the same CDR3. V and J are TRBV29-1 and TRBJ1-1; no firm D call. In germline, CDR1 is SQVTM, CDR2 ANQGSEA. Trimming removed 3 bases at V and 1 base at J, with 6 bases between. This CDR3 comprises 12 residues. CDR3 protein: CSVERGNTEAFF. The CDR3 coding sequence is TGCAGCGTTGAGCGGGGGAACACTGAAGCTTTCTTT.

This rearrangement joins TRBV4-1 to TRBJ1-1, with TRBD1 as a possible D gene (5 bases). With 3 bases removed from V and 2 bases from J, the gap between germline ends came to 13 bases. In germline, CDR1 is MGHRA, CDR2 YSYEKL. The CDR3 is 15 amino acids. Here the CDR3 DNA reads TGCGCCAGCAGCCAGGCCGGGACGATAAACACTGAAGCTTTCTTT. Its protein is CASSQAGTINTEAFF.

The chain combines TRBV5-4 with TRBJ1-3; D ambiguous. Germline assignment: CDR1 SGHNT and CDR2 YYREEE (reference sequence). V lost 6 bases, J lost 4 bases, and 11 bases lay in between. CDR3 length: 13 amino acids. Written as DNA, the CDR3 is TGTGCCAGCACCCTTTCCCCCGGAAACACCATATATTTT. Encoded protein: CASTLSPGNTIYF.

The chain combines TRBV7-2 with TRBJ2-1; 15 bases are a match to TRBD2. This CDR3 spans 17 amino acids. CDR1 and CDR2 from the germline V gene are SGHTA and FQGNSA. Trimming took 4 bases from V and 4 from J; bases not matched to a gene: 5. The CDR3 coding sequence is TGTGCCAGCAGCTCCGGACTAGCGGGAGGGGGGTACAATGAGCAGTTCTTC. Translation gives CASSSGLAGGGYNEQFF.

A remark on this clone: Other DNA variants within this sample encode the same CDR3. The rearrangement links TRBV5-1 to TRBJ2-1; TRBD2 matches at 9 bases. The germline V gene has CDR1 SGHRS and CDR2 YFSETQ. After removal of 3 bases from V and 1 base from J, the junction contained 2 bases not matched to a gene. The CDR3 consists of 15 residues. CDR3 sequence: CASSSSGDSYNEQFF. The CDR3 DNA follows: TGCGCCAGCAGCTCTAGCGGGGATTCCTACAATGAGCAGTTCTTC.

Points on this clone: At one end the junction does not follow the germline gene, possibly because of a read error. This chain joins TRBV5-1 and TRBJ2-2; D is undetermined. This CDR3 region has 14 residues. Germline V gene sequence: CDR1 SGHRS, CDR2 YFSETQ. CDR3 loop: CASSLELGTRELFF. The CDR3 bases are TGCGCCAGCAGCTTGGAGCTTGGCACCCGGGAGCTGTTTTTT.

This sequence joins TRBV7-2 and TRBJ2-7, with D tentatively TRBD2 (6 bases). The ends were cut back, 4 bases at V and 0 bases at J, with 13 bases in the middle. The CDR3 is made up of 15 amino acids. Germline CDR1 and CDR2: SGHTA and FQGNSA. The chain's CDR3 is CASSSRWRGSYEQYF. CDR3 DNA: TGTGCCAGCAGCTCAAGGTGGCGGGGCTCCTACGAGCAGTACTTC.

This rearrangement joins TRBV7-2 to TRBJ1-3, with D possibly TRBD1 on 5 matching bases. Trimming cost V 4 bases and J 5 bases, with 27 bases left between them. This CDR3 has 19 amino acids. Germline lookup yields CDR1 SGHTA and CDR2 FQGNSA. CDR3 sequence (DNA): TGTGCCAGCAGCTCCGACATAACAACAGGAATTCGGACTAGAAACACCATATATTTT. Its protein is CASSSDITTGIRTRNTIYF.

The V call is TRBV28, the J call TRBJ2-7; the D gene is possibly TRBD1 (5 bases). The CDR3 extends over 12 amino acids. The ends were cut back, 2 bases at V and 6 bases at J, with 8 bases in the middle. The germline CDR1 and CDR2 sequences are MDHEN and SYDVKM. In nucleotides, the CDR3 is TGTGCCAGCAGTTTACGACAGCCCGAGCAGTACTTC. It yields the protein CASSLRQPEQYF.

The chain recombines TRBV7-2 with TRBJ2-7; D remains unclear. Germline loops: CDR1 SGHTA, CDR2 FQGNSA. Trimming cost V 5 bases and J 2 bases, with 10 bases left between them. The CDR3 loop spans 13 amino acids. The CDR3 nucleotides read TGTGCCAGCAGCAGCCAGATAGCCTACGAGCAGTACTTC. Translating it yields CASSSQIAYEQYF. Using reference TRBV7-2 and TRBJ2-7 for the parts outside the CDR3, the full variable domain is GAGVSQSPSNKVTEKGKDVELRCDPISGHTALYWYRQSLGQGLEFLIYFQGNSAPDKSGLPSDRFSAERTGGSVSTLTIQRTQQEDSAVYLCASSSQIAYEQYFGPGTRLTVT.

This chain links TRBV6-5 with TRBJ1-1, with unresolved D. V gave up 3 bases and J gave up 7 bases, with 12 bases separating them. The length of the CDR3 is 13 residues. Germline CDR1 and CDR2: MNHEY and SVGAGI. CDR3 DNA sequence: TGTGCCAGCAGTTATGAGAAATATGGTGAAGCTTTCTTT. This sequence encodes CASSYEKYGEAFF.

The chain combines TRBV5-1 with TRBJ2-1, with TRBD2 identical over 13 bases. Germline trimming cut 4 bases from V and 5 bases from J; bases unmatched to any gene: 3. Germline V gene lookup returns CDR1 SGHRS and CDR2 YFSETQ. The CDR3 sequence is 15 residues long. In DNA, the CDR3 is TGCGCCAGCAGCGGACTAGCGGGAGCCAACAATGAGCAGTTCTTC. Amino acids: CASSGLAGANNEQFF.

J is TRBJ2-7 and V is TRBV28, with D possibly matching TRBD1 (5 bases). Per germline, CDR1 MDHEN and CDR2 SYDVKM. This CDR3 region has 16 residues. V was shortened by 6 bases and J by 2 bases, with 20 bases between the two germline ends. Written as DNA, the CDR3 is TGTGCCAGCAGACAAAAAAATTTTAGCAGGGCCTACGAGCAGTACTTC. It yields the protein CASRQKNFSRAYEQYF.